This is a list of T cell receptor beta chains from one sample in a study of Ad26.COV2.S vaccination and SARS-CoV-2 variants. Assay used: immunoSEQ multiplex PCR; TCRdb lists only in-frame clones, some missing. Among tens of thousands of clones, roughly 84% were seen once, and the ten largest hold less than 50%. The sequencing here drew on peripheral blood, taken after recovery from COVID-19. These receptors all come from a human donor who had recovered from COVID-19. Each CDR3 is given with its conserved first and last residue. D genes are given only for firm matches. A clone size is listed for some rows: how often the clone was seen (once, few, many), or a class if it is expanded.

16 TRBJ1-6 - TRBD1 TRBV27 TGTGCCAGCAGTTTGATAGGACAGGGGTGGGGTTCACCCCTCCACTTT CASSLIGQGWGSPLHF
15 TRBJ1-4 - - TRBV9 TGTGCCAGCAGCCCGTCGGACGTACGAAATGAAAAACTGTTTTTT CASSPSDVRNEKLFF
13 TRBJ2-5 once - TRBV6-5 TGTGCCAGCAGTTACTCCGGTCAAGAGACCCAGTACTTC CASSYSGQETQYF
12 TRBJ2-1 - - TRBV4-1 TGCGCCAGCAGCCAAGGGGGGTTTGAGCAGTTCTTC CASSQGGFEQFF
15 TRBJ1-4 - - TRBV27 TGTGCCAGCAGTTCCGGGATACAGTATAATGAAAAACTGTTTTTT CASSSGIQYNEKLFF
14 TRBJ2-7 - TRBD2 TRBV5-1 TGCGCCAGCAGTCTCAGCGGGAGTAGCTACGAGCAGTACTTC CASSLSGSSYEQYF
13 TRBJ1-1 once - TRBV29-1 TGCAGCGCCCGCGGGGGGTTGAACACTGAAGCTTTCTTT CSARGGLNTEAFF
14 TRBJ1-2 - TRBD1 TRBV9 TGTGCCAGCAGTAGGGACAGCTCTAACTATGGCTACACCTTC CASSRDSSNYGYTF
11 TRBJ2-7 - TRBD2 TRBV19 TGTGCCAGTAGTAAGGTAGCGGGAGGATACTTC CASSKVAGGYF
14 TRBJ2-1 - - TRBV5-8 TGTGCCAGCAGCCGTTGGCGGAACTACAATGAGCAGTTCTTC CASSRWRNYNEQFF
15 TRBJ1-1 - - TRBV27 TGTGCCAGCAGTGTCCGGGGGCGGCCCGTCACTGAAGCTTTCTTT CASSVRGRPVTEAFF
14 TRBJ1-4 few - TRBV30 TGTGCCTGGAGGGGTCCGGGGGGGTCTGAAAAACTGTTTTTT CAWRGPGGSEKLFF
15 TRBJ2-1 - - TRBV6-5 TGTGCCAGCAGTCCCCAGAGCGGTTCCTACAATGAGCAGTTCTTC CASSPQSGSYNEQFF
15 TRBJ1-6 few - TRBV7-2 TGTGCCAGCAGCTTCCTACCGGGACAAGAGTCACCCCTCCACTTT CASSFLPGQESPLHF
14 TRBJ1-5 - - TRBV10-3 TGCGCCATCAGTGAGTCGAAAGAGTATCAGCCCCAGCATTTT CAISESKEYQPQHF
14 TRBJ1-4 - - TRBV5-8 TGTGCCAGCAGCCCGTGGGGCTCAGAAGGAAAACTGTTTTTT CASSPWGSEGKLFF
14 TRBJ1-2 - TRBD1 TRBV27 TGTGCCAGCACCTTGAGACAGGGAGAATATGGCTACACCTTC CASTLRQGEYGYTF
12 TRBJ2-1 - - TRBV9 TGTGCCAGCAGCGTCCTAAGCAATGAGCAGTTCTTC CASSVLSNEQFF
14 TRBJ1-2 - TRBD1 TRBV5-1 TGCGCCAGCTGGTTGGGACAGGGAACCTATGGCTACACCTTC CASWLGQGTYGYTF
15 TRBJ1-2 once TRBD1 TRBV5-1 TGCGCCAGCAGCCGTCTCCGGGACAGTTCCTATGGCTACACCTTC CASSRLRDSSYGYTF
15 TRBJ2-5 - - TRBV7-2 TGTGCCAGCAGCTTAATGAGGGGAGGGGGAGAGACCCAGTACTTC CASSLMRGGGETQYF
15 TRBJ2-5 - TRBD1 TRBV3-1/TRBV3-2 TGTGCCAGCAGCCAGGGGGACAGGGGCCAAGAGACCCAGTACTTC CASSQGDRGQETQYF
13 TRBJ2-7 - - TRBV7-2 TGTGCCAGCAGCTCCGCCAGTGCCTACGAGCAGTACTTC CASSSASAYEQYF
15 TRBJ2-5 few TRBD2 TRBV7-3 TGTGCCAGCAGCCCGTCCGGGGCGGGGGGAGAGACCCAGTACTTC CASSPSGAGGETQYF
12 TRBJ1-2 once - TRBV12-3/TRBV12-4 TGTGCCAGCAGTTTAAGACAGTATGGCTACACCTTC CASSLRQYGYTF
17 TRBJ2-3 - TRBD2 TRBV7-2 TGTGCCAGCAGCTTCCTACTAGCGGGAGGGCGGGCGGATACGCAGTATTTT CASSFLLAGGRADTQYF
16 TRBJ2-2 - - TRBV6-5 TGTGCCAGCAGTTACGACGGGGGTTGGAACACCGGGGAGCTGTTTTTT CASSYDGGWNTGELFF
15 TRBJ2-4 - TRBD2 TRBV6-5 TGTGCCAGCACCGGCGGGGGGAGAGCCAAAAACATTCAGTACTTC CASTGGGRAKNIQYF
15 TRBJ2-2 - TRBD1 TRBV10-3 TGTGCCATCAGGGGACAGGGAGCGAACACCGGGGAGCTGTTTTTT CAIRGQGANTGELFF
14 TRBJ2-2 - - TRBV11-2 TGTGCCAGCAGCTACGGGACGGACACCGGGGAGCTGTTTTTT CASSYGTDTGELFF
15 TRBJ2-3 - TRBD2 TRBV29-1 TGCAGCGTTTACGGACTAGCGGAGATCACAGATACGCAGTATTTT CSVYGLAEITDTQYF
16 TRBJ1-3 - TRBD1 TRBV28 TGTGCCAGCAGTCTCGGGGGAGGGGGCTTTGGAAACACCATATATTTT CASSLGGGGFGNTIYF
17 TRBJ1-6 few - TRBV10-2 TGCGCCAGCGCCGGCCGACCTAGGCGGCCCTATAATTCACCCCTCCACTTT CASAGRPRRPYNSPLHF
13 TRBJ1-6 - - TRBV5-5 TGTGCCAGCAGCTTGGAGAGGGATTCACCCCTCCACTTT CASSLERDSPLHF
12 TRBJ2-2 - - TRBV3-1/TRBV3-2 TGTGCCAGCAGCCCCCGACAGGGGGAGCTGTTTTTT CASSPRQGELFF
13 TRBJ1-1 - - TRBV3-1/TRBV3-2 TGTGCCAGCAGCCAATTTCTGGGGACTGAAGCTTTCTTT CASSQFLGTEAFF
15 TRBJ2-5 - TRBD2 TRBV3-1/TRBV3-2 TGTGCCAGCAGCCAACGGGGGGGCCCGTCAGAGACCCAGTACTTC CASSQRGGPSETQYF
17 TRBJ1-4 - - TRBV3-1/TRBV3-2 TGTGCCAGCAGCCCTACCTCGACCGCTCAGAAAGGCGAAAAACTGTTTTTT CASSPTSTAQKGEKLFF
16 TRBJ1-4 - TRBD1 TRBV2 TGTGCCAGCAACTCCCGGGACAGGGGAACTAATGAAAAACTGTTTTTT CASNSRDRGTNEKLFF
15 TRBJ1-1 - TRBD1 TRBV10-3 TGTGCCATCAGCCCTGGACAGGAACTGAACACTGAAGCTTTCTTT CAISPGQELNTEAFF
14 TRBJ1-4 - - TRBV14 TGTGCCAGCAGCCAAGATAGGGCCTTCGAAAAACTGTTTTTT CASSQDRAFEKLFF
14 TRBJ1-5 - - TRBV27 TGTGCCAGCAGTTCCGGGAGTAACAATCAGCCCCAGCATTTT CASSSGSNNQPQHF